These 15 T cell receptor beta chains were all obtained from the same sample, sequenced in a study of blood T cell repertoires in COVID-19. This table comes from immunoSEQ multiplex PCR, and its TCRdb copy is limited to in-frame clones, with some not included. The sample records about 220,000 clones, 83% being singletons. What was sequenced was PBMCs or T cells enriched from blood (not recorded which). These receptors came from a woman between 50 and 59 years old who had been exposed to COVID-19.

The gene calls are TRBV19 and TRBJ1-1; 8 bases agree with TRBD1. Unmatched junction bases numbered 14, after V lost 5 bases and J lost 6 bases. In germline, CDR1 is LNHDA, CDR2 SQIVND (reference sequence). This CDR3 is 16 amino acids long. CDR3 amino acids: CASSPTSGGVSAEAFF. The DNA of the CDR3 is TGTGCCAGTAGTCCAACTTCAGGGGGCGTTTCCGCTGAAGCTTTCTTT.

This clone has more than one count but fewer than ten. The J gene is TRBJ1-2, the V gene TRBV27; D call uncertain. With 5 bases removed from V and 4 bases from J, the gap between germline ends came to 17 bases. Per germline, CDR1 MNHEY and CDR2 SMNVEV (reference sequence). This CDR3 has 15 residues. The CDR3 bases are TGTGCCAGCAGTCTAGAGGGCAGAGCTTTCTATGGCTACACCTTC. Encoded protein: CASSLEGRAFYGYTF.

This clone was counted a single time. The CDR3 DNA sequence: TGTGCCAGCAGCCCCGGGGGGGTCGTTAATGAAAAACTGTTTTTT. Translation gives CASSPGGVVNEKLFF. The chain combines TRBV7-9 with TRBJ1-4, with a tentative D call TRBD1 (5 bases). The CDR3 spans 15 residues. The germline V gene has CDR1 SEHNR and CDR2 FQNEAQ (reference sequence). V was clipped by 5 bases and J by 4 bases, with 14 bases between them.

The genes are TRBV27 and TRBJ1-4, with a tentative D call TRBD1 (6 bases). The CDR3 contains 17 residues. Trimming cost V 5 bases and J 8 bases, with 24 bases left between them. In germline, CDR1 is MNHEY, CDR2 SMNVEV (reference sequence). The CDR3 loop is CASSPGPHRDLGEKLFF. The CDR3 DNA reads as TGTGCCAGCAGTCCAGGGCCTCACAGGGACCTAGGGGAAAAACTGTTTTTT.

The gene calls are TRBV12-3 or TRBV12-4 and TRBJ2-6; D perhaps matches TRBD2 (6 bases). V was shortened by 3 bases and J by 10 bases, with 10 bases between the two germline ends. There are 13 residues in the CDR3. For the CDR3, the DNA is TGTGCCAGCAGTTTGGAACGGGGGAACGTCCTGACTTTC. This gives the protein CASSLERGNVLTF.

The V call is TRBV3-1 (or the pseudogene TRBV3-2), the J call TRBJ2-4; 7 bases map to TRBD1. There are 14 residues in the CDR3. Germline lookup yields CDR1 LGHDT and CDR2 YNNKEL (reference sequence). J lost 5 bases, V lost 5 bases, and 6 bases had no gene match. This CDR3 reads CASSSPGQQNIQYF. The CDR3 DNA is TGTGCCAGCAGCTCACCGGGACAGCAAAACATTCAGTACTTC.

This rearrangement joins TRBV28 to TRBJ1-2, with TRBD1 as a possible D gene (6 bases). Deletions cut 4 bases from V and 8 bases from J, with 11 bases between. Looked up from germline, CDR1 is MDHEN and CDR2 is SYDVKM. This CDR3 spans 12 amino acids. This CDR3 is CASSSGTKGYTF. CDR3 DNA sequence: TGTGCCAGCAGTTCCGGGACAAAAGGCTACACCTTC.

V gene TRBV2 combines with J gene TRBJ1-4; TRBD1 aligns across 10 bases. The CDR3 has 14 residues. The V segment lost 5 bases and the J segment 8 bases; nucleotides outside the gene matches: 5. The germline V gene has CDR1 SNHLY and CDR2 FYNNEI. CDR3 region: CASSFDRGREKLFF. DNA for the CDR3: TGTGCCAGCAGTTTCGACAGGGGGCGGGAAAAACTGTTTTTT.

The rearrangement joins TRBV4-1 to TRBJ1-1; D gene ambiguous. Between the trimmed V and J ends, which lost 1 base and 4 bases, there was a span of 13 bases. This CDR3 contains 15 residues. Germline V gives CDR1 MGHRA, CDR2 YSYEKL. CDR3 region: CASSQGGVSRTEAFF. CDR3 bases: TGCGCCAGCAGCCAAGGCGGGGTTTCCCGCACTGAAGCTTTCTTT.

The gene calls are TRBV3-1 (or the pseudogene TRBV3-2) and TRBJ1-1, with D maybe TRBD1 (5 bases). Per the germline V gene, CDR1 is LGHDT and CDR2 is YNNKEL (reference sequence). This CDR3 has 16 amino acids. The germline V and J ends were trimmed by 3 bases and 0 bases, with 14 bases remaining between them. The CDR3 reads CASSQSRGEVNTEAFF. CDR3 coding DNA: TGTGCCAGCAGCCAGAGTCGAGGGGAGGTGAACACTGAAGCTTTCTTT.

V and J are TRBV11-3 and TRBJ2-1, with TRBD2 as a possible D gene (7 bases). Germline assignment: CDR1 SGHNT and CDR2 YENEEA. Trimming shortened V by 5 bases and J by 2 bases, and 19 bases separated the two germline ends. CDR3 length: 17 residues. This chain's CDR3 is CASSQGLGGPTYNEQFF. The DNA for the CDR3 is TGTGCCAGCAGCCAAGGGCTCGGGGGGCCAACCTACAATGAGCAGTTCTTC.

This clone was seen at least ten times. This sequence joins TRBV11-2 and TRBJ2-7; the D is unclear. CDR1 is SGHAT and CDR2 is FQNNGV in the germline V gene. The length of the CDR3 is 11 residues. Trimming took off 3 bases at V and 5 bases at J, with 5 bases between the two ends. This chain's CDR3 is CASSFVDEQYF. Written as DNA, the CDR3 is TGTGCCAGCAGCTTCGTCGACGAGCAGTACTTC.

This chain joins TRBV6-1 and TRBJ1-1; the D is unclear. Germline CDR1 and CDR2: MNHNS and SASEGT. V was cut by 3 bases and J by 7 bases, with 6 bases left in between. The CDR3 totals 11 residues. The DNA for the CDR3 is TGTGCCAGCAGTGACGGGAATGAAGCTTTCTTT. As protein: CASSDGNEAFF.

The rearrangement links TRBV11-3 to TRBJ2-3; D uncertain. Trimming took 5 bases from V and 4 from J, leaving 7 bases between them. This CDR3 contains 12 residues. The germline V gene encodes CDR1 SGHNT and CDR2 YENEEA. The CDR3 spells CASSEASDTQYF. The CDR3 DNA reads TGTGCCAGCAGCGAGGCCTCAGATACGCAGTATTTT.

This chain connects TRBV10-3 to TRBJ2-3, with TRBD1 identical over 8 bases. V lost 8 bases to trimming and J lost 7 bases; unmatched junction nucleotides: 8. The CDR3 has 13 amino acids. Per the germline V gene, CDR1 is ENHRY and CDR2 is SYGVKD. The CDR3 coding sequence is TGTGCCATCGGGACAGGCCCCCCGAATACGCAGTATTTT. Its protein product is CAIGTGPPNTQYF.